The rows below give T cell receptor beta chains drawn from one sample of a study of T-cell memory formation after mild COVID-19. TCRdb re-derived calls from the 5' RACE reads in MiXCR, one entry per CDR3 protein. The table lists under 250,000 distinct CDR3 sequences, around 25% of them singletons. Sequencing used PBMCs or a T cell subset sorted from them (not recorded which). The source of these receptors is an adult woman who had mild COVID-19 (a few samples of this study predate the infection). Cell type and time point are not known. The conserved cysteine and the conserved F or W are not part of the CDR3 here. The order of the fields is V gene, D gene, clone size, CDR3 protein. A D gene is named only where the DNA matches it firmly. A row's size may be missing; if present it is once, few, many or a size class.

TRBV18,.,.,ASSPLQGVPFSGANVLT
TRBV24-1,.,.,ATSDGGTGYNEQF
TRBV10-3,.,few,AISESGRTYGYT
TRBV5-1,TRBD1,.,ASSLQGTGANVLT
TRBV11-3,TRBD2,.,ASSPYGRRDTQY
TRBV3-1,TRBD2,few,ASSQQRLASTDTQY
TRBV12-3/TRBV12-4,.,few,ASRAGSLDQPQH
TRBV5-6,.,.,ASSLSYGYYEQY
TRBV29-1,.,.,SVVGLSADTQY
TRBV5-1,.,few,ASSLGSVEYEQY
TRBV20-1,TRBD2,.,SARGGPSGAFYEQY
TRBV4-3,.,.,ASSQWRAYEQY
TRBV4-2,TRBD2,few,ASSSRTSGTGNEQF
TRBV7-9,.,few,ASSPGGGSEKLF
TRBV5-1,.,once,ASSLSPGGSGLNTEAF
TRBV13,TRBD1,.,ASSPRTGPYEQY
TRBV12-3/TRBV12-4,TRBD1,.,ASRSTGAETQETQY
TRBV7-2,.,.,ASSFGADDTQY
TRBV9,.,.,ASSASGASVAYEQY
TRBV5-1,TRBD2,.,ASRPGTSVDTQY
TRBV5-1,TRBD1,.,ASSLDATGPYSNQPQH
TRBV29-1,TRBD2,.,SVRTSGASTDTQY
TRBV16,TRBD2,.,ASSPTSGGPVENIQY
TRBV5-1,.,few,ASSSQLISNTGELF
TRBV27,.,.,ASRPGTFGGDTQY
TRBV6-2/TRBV6-3,.,few,ASAVPTDEAEQY
TRBV29-1,.,few,SVVWGTGELF
TRBV6-2/TRBV6-3,TRBD2,few,ASSTLAGGPREQF
TRBV6-6,.,few,ASRSDSYEQY
TRBV19,.,.,ASRMDSVNYGYT
TRBV24-1,TRBD2,.,ATSPSPSGEQY
TRBV3-1,.,.,ASSPSSYNSPLH
TRBV12-3/TRBV12-4,.,.,ASRGFRGTEAF
TRBV28,TRBD2,few,ASTVGARGRAHNEQF
TRBV14,TRBD2,.,ASSHQKAGGPSEQF
TRBV3-1,.,few,ASSQVPSQEFYGYT
TRBV20-1,.,.,SASDGPGELF
TRBV20-1,.,few,SARDFTGSSYNEQF
TRBV11-1,.,few,ASSASGTLAYEQY
TRBV5-5,TRBD2,few,ASSFSSGGHNEQF
TRBV20-1,.,.,SAPGDRANTGELF
TRBV11-2,.,.,ASSRTTSTDTQY
TRBV5-1,.,many,ASSLAGSREQY
TRBV7-2,.,few,ASSSQRAYEQY
TRBV7-2,TRBD1,.,ASSQGQVVSGNTIY
TRBV3-1,.,.,ASSQDRLAYNEQF